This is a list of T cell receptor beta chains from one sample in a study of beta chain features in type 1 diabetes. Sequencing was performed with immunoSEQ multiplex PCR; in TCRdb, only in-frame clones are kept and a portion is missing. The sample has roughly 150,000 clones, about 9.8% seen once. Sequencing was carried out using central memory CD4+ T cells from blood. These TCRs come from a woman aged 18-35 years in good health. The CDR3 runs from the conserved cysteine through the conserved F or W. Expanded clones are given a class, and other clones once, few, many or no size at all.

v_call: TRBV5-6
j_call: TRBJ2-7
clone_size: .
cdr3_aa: CASSPVSAYEQYF

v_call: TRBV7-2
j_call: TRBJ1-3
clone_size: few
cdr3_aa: CASSPGLVGNTIYF

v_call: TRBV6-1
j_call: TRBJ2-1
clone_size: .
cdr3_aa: CASSEWAASGGAYEQFF

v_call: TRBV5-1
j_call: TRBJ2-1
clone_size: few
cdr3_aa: CASSLGTVQYNEQFF

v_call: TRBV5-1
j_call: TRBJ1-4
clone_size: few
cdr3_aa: CASSLLGSTNEKLFF

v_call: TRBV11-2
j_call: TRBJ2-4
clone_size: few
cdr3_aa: CASSLVAGRNIQYF

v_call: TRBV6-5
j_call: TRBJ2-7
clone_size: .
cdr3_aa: CASSLRRQGTYEQYF

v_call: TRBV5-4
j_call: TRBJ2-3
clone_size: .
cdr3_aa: CASSLGASTDTQYF

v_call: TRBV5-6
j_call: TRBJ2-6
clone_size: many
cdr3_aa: CASSPDSRRVLTF

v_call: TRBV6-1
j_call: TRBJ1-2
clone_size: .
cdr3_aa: CASMPGEDYGYTF

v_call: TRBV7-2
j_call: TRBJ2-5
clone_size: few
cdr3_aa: CASSLYGEETQYF

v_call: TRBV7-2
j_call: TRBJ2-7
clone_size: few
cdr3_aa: CASSWGEGQEQYF

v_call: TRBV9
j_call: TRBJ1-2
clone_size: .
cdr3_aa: CASSGQVANYGYTF

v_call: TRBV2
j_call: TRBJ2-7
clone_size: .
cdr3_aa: CASSPGQGSYEQYF

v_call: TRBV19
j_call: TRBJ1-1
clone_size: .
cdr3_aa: CASSMEGINTEAFF

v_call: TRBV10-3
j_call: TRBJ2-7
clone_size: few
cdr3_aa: CAIRKSTGTYEQYF

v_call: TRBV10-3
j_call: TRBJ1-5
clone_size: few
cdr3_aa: CAISVDSANQPQHF

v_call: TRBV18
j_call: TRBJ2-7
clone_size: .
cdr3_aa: CASSHGLAGRGEQYF

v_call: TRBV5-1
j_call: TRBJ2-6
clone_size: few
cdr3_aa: CASRLGTGSSGANVLTF